The 31 T cell receptor beta chains below come from one sample, sequenced in a study of T cells after yellow fever vaccination. TCRdb called the 5' RACE reads again in MiXCR, with one record for every CDR3 protein. Of 500,000 to 650,000 distinct CDR3 sequences listed, around 16% are singletons. This material consisted of PBMCs, taken less than 6 days after the first yellow fever vaccination. All receptors derive from a man between 18 and 29 years old who received the YFV17D yellow fever vaccine.

A single count supports this clonotype. J is TRBJ1-5 and V is TRBV18, with unresolved D. CDR1 KGHSH and CDR2 LQKENI come from the germline V gene. The CDR3 consists of 14 residues. The germline V and J ends were trimmed by 3 bases and 1 base, with 7 bases remaining between them. Here the CDR3 DNA reads TGTGCCAGCTCACCTTCAGTCAGCAATCAGCCCCAGCATTTT. This codes for CASSPSVSNQPQHF. Looking up the rest from reference TRBV18 and TRBJ1-5 gives the full variable domain: NAGVMQNPRHLVRRRGQEARLRCSPMKGHSHVYWYRQLPEEGLKFMVYLQKENIIDESGMPKERFSAEFPKEGPSILRIQQVVRGDSAAYFCASSPSVSNQPQHFGDGTRLSIL.

This chain links TRBV4-3 with TRBJ2-3, with D unclear. V lost 4 bases and J 4 bases, leaving 9 bases between the germline ends. CDR1 and CDR2 (germline): LGHNA, YSLEER. The CDR3 spans 13 residues. The CDR3 DNA follows: TGCGCCAGCAGCCGAAAGGTCCCAGATACGCAGTATTTT. Translating gives CASSRKVPDTQYF.

This clonotype was observed at least ten times. The chain has TRBV27 and TRBJ1-2; D gene ambiguous. CDR3 length: 15 residues. Germline V gene sequence: CDR1 MNHEY, CDR2 SMNVEV (reference sequence). Trimming stripped 1 base from V and 2 bases from J, with 11 bases between. The CDR3: CASSLWGRSNYGYTF. CDR3 coding DNA: TGTGCCAGCAGTTTATGGGGAAGGTCGAACTATGGCTACACCTTC.

This rearrangement joins TRBV7-2 to TRBJ1-2, with D maybe TRBD1 (5 bases). The V gene lost 2 bases and the J gene lost 5 bases, with 21 bases spanning the gap. The length of the CDR3 is 17 residues. Germline V gene data show CDR1 as SGHTA and CDR2 as FQGNSA. Here the CDR3 DNA reads TGTGCCAGCAGCTTATCAGGAAGCGGGGGTTCTGGTTATGGCTACACCTTC. This encodes CASSLSGSGGSGYGYTF.

This clonotype was seen a few times. J is TRBJ2-1 and V is TRBV2; TRBD2 agrees at 10 bases. CDR3 size: 13 residues. Trimming cost V 8 bases and J 8 bases; bases outside gene matches: 6. CDR1 SNHLY and CDR2 FYNNEI come from the germline V gene. The chain's CDR3 is CASLERGGDEQFF. CDR3 coding DNA: TGTGCCAGCCTCGAGCGGGGGGGGGATGAGCAGTTCTTC.

There are a few counts of this clonotype. The rearrangement uses TRBV20-1 and TRBJ2-6; D remains unclear. Per the germline V gene, CDR1 is DFQATT and CDR2 is SNEGSKA (reference sequence). V dropped 0 bases and J dropped 0 bases, with 6 bases sitting between them. This CDR3 contains 15 residues. The CDR3 reads CSARELTSGANVLTF. In nucleotides, the CDR3 is TGCAGTGCTAGAGAGTTAACCTCTGGGGCCAACGTCCTGACTTTC.

This clonotype turned up a few times. This sequence joins TRBV27 and TRBJ1-2; 9 bases line up with TRBD1. After removal of 6 bases from V and 10 bases from J, the junction contained 9 bases not matched to a gene. There are 13 residues in the CDR3. Looked up from germline, CDR1 is MNHEY and CDR2 is SMNVEV (reference sequence). The CDR3 protein is CASSLTGDRAYTF. The CDR3 DNA reads as TGTGCCAGCAGCCTGACCGGGGACAGGGCCTACACCTTC.

This chain uses TRBV2 with TRBJ1-2, with a possible D match to TRBD1 (6 bases). The CDR3 length is 12 residues. Germline CDR1 SNHLY, CDR2 FYNNEI. The V and J ends lost 6 bases and 4 bases respectively, with 9 bases between them. As DNA, the CDR3 is TGTGCCAGCAGGATGGACAGCTATGGCTACACCTTC. This translates into CASRMDSYGYTF.

The genes are TRBV7-6 and TRBJ2-7; 8 bases align to TRBD2. CDR3 length equals 14 residues. The junction had 6 bases not matched to a gene; V was cut back by 2 bases and J by 6 bases. CDR1 and CDR2 from the germline V gene are SGHVS and FNYEAQ. The CDR3 region is CASSLSGGSAEQYF. Here the CDR3 DNA reads TGTGCCAGCAGCTTAAGCGGGGGCTCTGCCGAGCAGTACTTC. Looking up the rest from reference TRBV7-6 and TRBJ2-7 gives the full variable domain: GAGVSQSPRYKVTKRGQDVALRCDPISGHVSLYWYRQALGQGPEFLTYFNYEAQQDKSGLPNDRFSAERPEGSISTLTIQRTEQRDSAMYRCASSLSGGSAEQYFGPGTRLTVT.

The chain couples TRBV7-3 to TRBJ2-1; either TRBD1 or TRBD2 may fit D (5 bases each). V was trimmed by 5 bases and J by 0 bases, leaving 17 bases between them. The CDR3 runs 17 residues. The germline CDR1 and CDR2 sequences are SGHTA and FQGTGA. The CDR3 here is CASSAMGPRSSYNEQFF. CDR3 DNA: TGTGCCAGCAGCGCCATGGGACCACGGAGCTCCTACAATGAGCAGTTCTTC.

This chain uses TRBV19 with TRBJ2-7; perhaps TRBD1 as D (6 bases). The CDR3 consists of 13 residues. V gave up 6 bases and J gave up 13 bases, with 22 bases separating them. The germline gives CDR1 LNHDA, CDR2 SQIVND (reference sequence). The CDR3 bases are TGTGCCAGTAGAGCCCAGAGGACAGCCCGGTTTTACGTC. It codes for CASRAQRTARFYV.

This clonotype was picked up a small number of times. This sequence joins TRBV4-2 and TRBJ2-2, with 8 bases identical to TRBD1. This CDR3 is built from 16 residues. The V gene's germline CDR1 is LGHNA and CDR2 YNFKEQ. V dropped 1 base and J dropped 4; count of bases not matched to a gene: 5. CDR3 DNA sequence: TGTGCCAGCAGCCAAGCCGGGACAGGTTTCACCGGGGAGCTGTTTTTT. It yields the protein CASSQAGTGFTGELFF.

This clonotype turned up a few times. The chain combines TRBV24-1 with TRBJ1-5, with TRBD1 as a possible D gene (5 bases). The CDR3 extends over 16 amino acids. Trimming pared 2 bases from V and 0 bases from J, leaving 10 bases between. Looked up from germline, CDR1 is KGHDR and CDR2 is SFDVKD. CDR3 sequence (DNA): TGTGCCACCAGTGATTCATCGGGGGGTAGCAATCAGCCCCAGCATTTT. Its translation is CATSDSSGGSNQPQHF.

In this sample, this clonotype turned up a few times. The chain joins TRBV5-1 to TRBJ1-4; tentative D call: TRBD1 (5 bases). The CDR3 contains 15 residues. Germline V gene sequence: CDR1 SGHRS, CDR2 YFSETQ. The V gene lost 1 base and the J gene lost 8 bases, with 15 bases spanning the gap. The CDR3 spells CASSLKPGLAEKLFF. The CDR3 DNA follows: TGCGCCAGCAGCTTGAAACCAGGGCTGGCGGAAAAACTGTTTTTT. The complete variable domain, with remaining parts taken from reference TRBV5-1 and TRBJ1-4, reads KAGVTQTPRYLIKTRGQQVTLSCSPISGHRSVSWYQQTPGQGLQFLFEYFSETQRNKGNFPGRFSGRQFSNSRSEMNVSTLELGDSALYLCASSLKPGLAEKLFFGSGTQLSVL.

This clonotype was counted between two and nine times. The chain recombines TRBV4-2 with TRBJ2-1; 13 bases fit TRBD2. The CDR3 is 15 residues long. The germline V gene has CDR1 LGHNA and CDR2 YNFKEQ. Trimming took 3 bases from V and 9 from J; bases not matched to a gene: 5. The CDR3 is CASSQELAGGGEQFF. The DNA for the CDR3 is TGTGCCAGCAGCCAGGAACTAGCGGGGGGGGGTGAGCAGTTCTTC.

The V gene is TRBV7-2, the J gene TRBJ1-1, with D perhaps matching TRBD1 (5 bases). Germline V gene lookup returns CDR1 SGHTA and CDR2 FQGNSA. V was shortened by 3 bases and J by 4 bases, with 12 bases between the two germline ends. There are 14 residues in the CDR3. The CDR3 is CASSFLLQGTEAFF. The CDR3 region has the DNA TGTGCCAGCAGCTTTCTACTCCAGGGCACTGAAGCTTTCTTT.

In its sample, this clonotype was seen a few times. In nucleotides, the CDR3 is TGCAGTGCCGCAACAGGGGGCATGTACACCGGGGAGCTGTTTTTT. This gives the protein CSAATGGMYTGELFF. The chain links TRBV20-1 to TRBJ2-2; TRBD1 aligns across 9 bases. This CDR3 spans 15 amino acids. Germline CDR1 is DFQATT and CDR2 is SNEGSKA (reference sequence). Germline trimming cut 6 bases from V and 3 bases from J; bases unmatched to any gene: 8.

In this sample, this clonotype turned up many times. This sequence joins TRBV5-1 and TRBJ1-1, with a tentative D call TRBD1 (6 bases). The CDR3 extends over 15 amino acids. V gave up 0 bases and J gave up 1 base, with 10 bases separating them. Germline-derived CDR1 and CDR2 are SGHRS and YFSETQ. The CDR3 DNA sequence: TGCGCCAGCAGCTTGGCCGGGGGCCCGAACACTGAAGCTTTCTTT. This encodes CASSLAGGPNTEAFF.

This clonotype was counted between two and nine times. The chain carries TRBV5-1 and TRBJ1-1; 11 bases agree with TRBD1. This CDR3 has 14 residues. CDR1 and CDR2 from the germline V gene are SGHRS and YFSETQ. Trimming removed 4 bases from V and 8 bases from J; junction bases left unmatched: 7. In nucleotides, the CDR3 is TGCGCCAGCAGCCCTGGACAGGGGGCAAGGGAAGCTTTCTTT. Protein: CASSPGQGAREAFF.

This clonotype turned up a few times. The CDR3 DNA reads as TGTGCCAGTAGTGACTCAGGGGCGAGCGCTGAAGCTTTCTTT. Its protein product is CASSDSGASAEAFF. The genes are TRBV19 and TRBJ1-1; possibly TRBD1 for D (6 bases). The CDR3 is 14 amino acids. Germline-derived CDR1 and CDR2 are LNHDA and SQIVND (reference sequence). Trimming removed 5 bases at V and 6 bases at J, with 16 bases between.

Many counts were recorded for this clonotype. The chain employs TRBV7-9 and TRBJ2-3; TRBD2 aligns across 8 bases. The V gene end was trimmed by 11 bases and the J gene end by 7 bases; junction bases not matched to a gene: 11. CDR1 is SEHNR, CDR2 FQNEAQ, per germline (reference sequence). The CDR3 sequence is 13 residues long. DNA for the CDR3: TGTGCCGGGTCGGTAGCGGGGACGAATACGCAGTATTTT. Encoded protein: CAGSVAGTNTQYF.

Only a few counts were recorded for this clonotype. In nucleotides, the CDR3 is TGCGCCAGCAGCCAAGCCCCGAGCGTTGAGGGGACCCAGTACTTC. Amino acids: CASSQAPSVEGTQYF. V and J are TRBV4-3 and TRBJ2-5, with D possibly TRBD2 on 5 matching bases. This CDR3 comprises 15 residues. The V end lost 1 base, the J end lost 7 bases, and 16 bases lay between the germline ends. CDR1 is LGHNA, CDR2 YSLEER, per germline.

Written as DNA, the CDR3 is TGTGCCAGCAGTTACTCGGGACAGGGAAGAGGGAGGCCCTACGAGCAGTACTTC. It translates to CASSYSGQGRGRPYEQYF. The chain combines TRBV6-5 with TRBJ2-7, with 9 bases identical to TRBD1. Trimming at V came to 0 bases and at J to 2 bases, leaving 11 bases not matched to a gene. Germline V CDR1 and CDR2: MNHEY, SVGAGI. This CDR3 has 18 amino acids.

This clonotype was observed a handful of times. The CDR3 bases are TGTGCCACCAGTGCGGGCAATGGCTACACCTTC. Translated, it gives CATSAGNGYTF. V is TRBV24-1 and J is TRBJ1-2, with D unresolved. In germline, CDR1 is KGHDR, CDR2 SFDVKD. CDR3 length: 11 residues. The ends were cut back, 5 bases at V and 6 bases at J, with 6 bases in the middle.

The V and J genes are TRBV11-1 and TRBJ2-7, with 7 bases identical to TRBD1. CDR3 size: 15 residues. Germline V gene sequence: CDR1 SGHAT, CDR2 FQDESV (reference sequence). Trimming cost V 4 bases and J 1 base; bases outside gene matches: 7. CDR3 residues: CASSSSRGSSYEQYF. The DNA of the CDR3 is TGTGCCAGCAGCTCCTCCAGGGGGTCGTCCTACGAGCAGTACTTC.

This clonotype was counted many times. This chain uses TRBV5-1 with TRBJ1-1; 9 positions match TRBD1. V lost 2 bases and J lost 3; bases outside the gene matches: 2. The CDR3 is made up of 14 amino acids. Germline values: CDR1 SGHRS, CDR2 YFSETQ. The CDR3: CASSLQGADTEAFF. In nucleotides, the CDR3 is TGCGCCAGCAGCTTACAGGGGGCGGACACTGAAGCTTTCTTT.

DNA for the CDR3: TGCAGTGCTAGAACGACACTGAGCACAGATACGCAGTATTTT. It yields the protein CSARTTLSTDTQYF. The rearrangement joins TRBV20-1 to TRBJ2-3; D is uncertain. The CDR3 contains 14 residues. Germline assignment: CDR1 DFQATT and CDR2 SNEGSKA (reference sequence). Deletions cut 2 bases from V and 0 bases from J, with 9 bases between.

The chain joins TRBV5-4 to TRBJ1-6; 9 positions match TRBD1. J lost 8 bases, V lost 1 base, and 4 bases had no gene match. The CDR3 contains 15 residues. The V gene's germline CDR1 is SGHNT and CDR2 YYREEE (reference sequence). CDR3 nucleotide sequence: TGTGCCAGCAGCTTGCACAGGGGGCCAGATTCACCCCTCCACTTT. It yields the protein CASSLHRGPDSPLHF.

There are a few counts of this clonotype. As DNA, the CDR3 is TGTGCCAGCAGCCAAGATTCGGGGGCGGCTAATGAAAAACTGTTTTTT. Protein sequence: CASSQDSGAANEKLFF. The rearrangement uses TRBV3-1 and TRBJ1-4, with D perhaps TRBD1 (6 bases). The CDR3 has 16 residues. Trimming left V 0 bases short and J 3 bases short, with 11 bases between. Germline V lookup: CDR1 LGHDT, CDR2 YNNKEL (reference sequence).

This clonotype was seen only a few times. The chain links TRBV20-1 to TRBJ1-1; D remains unclear. Per the germline V gene, CDR1 is DFQATT and CDR2 is SNEGSKA (reference sequence). Trimming shortened V by 1 base and J by 1 base, and 7 bases separated the two germline ends. This CDR3 spans 13 amino acids. The CDR3 spells CSARGTANTEAFF. CDR3 DNA sequence: TGCAGTGCTAGAGGGACGGCGAACACTGAAGCTTTCTTT.

The V and J genes are TRBV9 and TRBJ2-5; D perhaps matches TRBD2 (6 bases). The V gene lost 2 bases and the J gene lost 3 bases, with 14 bases spanning the gap. The CDR3 loop spans 15 amino acids. Germline V gene sequence: CDR1 SGDLS, CDR2 YYNGEE. CDR3 sequence (DNA): TGTGCCAGCAGCGTTTCTCGGGCGGGGAAAGAGACCCAGTACTTC. Its translation: CASSVSRAGKETQYF.